The next 25 T cell receptor beta chains were all read from a single sample in a study of blood T cell repertoires in COVID-19. Clones were sequenced by immunoSEQ multiplex PCR, and TCRdb holds only the in-frame ones, with some missing. Among 50,000 or so clones listed, 85% to 90% were seen once. Material for sequencing was peripheral blood. These receptors were obtained from a human donor in a cohort sampled during active COVID-19.

The chain is built from TRBV2 and TRBJ1-5; possibly TRBD1 for D (5 bases). The CDR3 length is 14 residues. V lost 3 bases and J 9 bases, leaving 15 bases between the germline ends. CDR1 and CDR2 from the germline V gene are SNHLY and FYNNEI. The DNA of the CDR3 is TGTGCCAGCAGTGAGTCAGGGAGGGAGTTGCCCCAGCATTTT. As protein: CASSESGRELPQHF. The full variable domain, rest sourced from reference TRBV2 and TRBJ1-5, is EPEVTQTPSHQVTQMGQEVILRCVPISNHLYFYWYRQILGQKVEFLVSFYNNEISEKSEIFDDQFSVERPDGSNFTLKIRSTKLEDSAMYFCASSESGRELPQHFGDGTRLSIL.

The V gene is TRBV6-1, the J gene TRBJ1-4; 9 bases are shared with TRBD1. CDR3 size: 17 residues. The germline V gene encodes CDR1 MNHNS and CDR2 SASEGT. Losses at the gene ends were 1 base for V and 8 bases for J; bases not matched to a gene: 11. The CDR3 loop is CASSEGDRAPFIEKLFF. For the CDR3, the DNA is TGTGCCAGCAGTGAAGGGGACAGGGCCCCGTTTATAGAAAAACTGTTTTTT.

V and J are TRBV19 and TRBJ1-1; perhaps TRBD1 as D (5 bases). The V end was cut by 3 bases, the J end by 4 bases, with 12 bases between. The CDR3 consists of 14 residues. The germline gives CDR1 LNHDA, CDR2 SQIVND (reference sequence). The CDR3 reads CASSMYGGITEAFF. The CDR3 DNA is TGTGCCAGTAGTATGTATGGGGGGATCACTGAAGCTTTCTTT.

The chain employs TRBV20-1 and TRBJ1-2, with D possibly matching TRBD1 (5 bases). V was pared by 7 bases and J by 8 bases, with 14 bases between. The CDR3 is 11 residues long. The V gene's germline CDR1 is DFQATT and CDR2 SNEGSKA (reference sequence). The CDR3 DNA follows: TGCAGTGGGGGCGGGGAAGGCGGCTACACCTTC. Translating it yields CSGGGEGGYTF.

This clone came up a few times. The genes are TRBV2 and TRBJ1-5; a weak D match, TRBD1 (6 bases). V lost 6 bases and J lost 1, with 10 bases in between. Germline V gene sequence: CDR1 SNHLY, CDR2 FYNNEI. CDR3 size: 14 residues. Here the CDR3 DNA reads TGTGCCAGCAGGACAGGTTTAAGCAATCAGCCCCAGCATTTT. It yields the protein CASRTGLSNQPQHF. Together with reference TRBV2 and TRBJ1-5, the CDR3 gives the full variable domain: EPEVTQTPSHQVTQMGQEVILRCVPISNHLYFYWYRQILGQKVEFLVSFYNNEISEKSEIFDDQFSVERPDGSNFTLKIRSTKLEDSAMYFCASRTGLSNQPQHFGDGTRLSIL.

This chain uses TRBV3-1 (or the pseudogene TRBV3-2) with TRBJ1-6; D uncertain. The CDR3 contains 13 residues. The germline CDR1 and CDR2 sequences are LGHDT and YNNKEL (reference sequence). The V gene lost 0 bases and the J gene lost 15 bases, with 12 bases spanning the gap. DNA of the CDR3: TGTGCCAGCAGCCAAGACCGCTATTCTGGCCTCCACTTT. It encodes CASSQDRYSGLHF.

V and J are TRBV28 and TRBJ1-3, with TRBD1 matching over 7 bases. After removal of 8 bases from V and 4 bases from J, the junction contained 14 bases not matched to a gene. CDR3 size: 16 residues. Germline V gene sequence: CDR1 MDHEN, CDR2 SYDVKM. This chain's CDR3 is CASGTAGQGDGNTIYF. The CDR3 nucleotides are TGTGCCAGCGGGACTGCGGGGCAGGGGGACGGAAACACCATATATTTT. Complete variable domain (other parts from reference TRBV28 and TRBJ1-3): DVKVTQSSRYLVKRTGEKVFLECVQDMDHENMFWYRQDPGLGLRLIYFSYDVKMKEKGDIPEGYSVSREKKERFSLILESASTNQTSMYLCASGTAGQGDGNTIYFGEGSWLTVV.

The chain couples TRBV19 to TRBJ1-1; TRBD1 matches at 7 bases. There are 14 residues in the CDR3. The J segment lost 1 base and the V segment lost 6 bases, leaving 5 bases of the junction unmatched. Germline assignment: CDR1 LNHDA and CDR2 SQIVND (reference sequence). CDR3 DNA: TGTGCCAGTAGACCGGGACAGACGAACACTGAAGCTTTCTTT. This gives the protein CASRPGQTNTEAFF.

The genes are TRBV5-1 and TRBJ1-5; 9 nucleotides agree with TRBD1. The V gene's germline CDR1 is SGHRS and CDR2 YFSETQ. The CDR3 runs 14 residues. V lost 4 bases and J lost 7; bases outside the gene matches: 6. As DNA, the CDR3 is TGCGCCAGCAGCGTACAGGGGGCAGGGCAGCCCCAGCATTTT. Amino acid sequence: CASSVQGAGQPQHF.

The chain employs TRBV5-1 and TRBJ1-3; D possibly corresponds to TRBD1 (6 bases). CDR1 is SGHRS and CDR2 is YFSETQ in the germline V gene. The V end was cut by 0 bases, the J end by 3 bases, with 13 bases between. The CDR3 has 16 amino acids. CDR3 coding DNA: TGCGCCAGCAGCTTGGCCGGTCAGGGGTATGGAAACACCATATATTTT. As protein: CASSLAGQGYGNTIYF.

This chain joins TRBV7-9 and TRBJ2-1; 8 positions match TRBD2. Germline V CDR1 and CDR2: SEHNR, FQNEAQ (reference sequence). The CDR3 has 15 amino acids. J lost 3 bases, V lost 5 bases, and 6 bases had no gene match. The CDR3 protein is CASSQPGTSYNEQFF. CDR3 DNA: TGTGCCAGCAGCCAACCCGGGACTAGCTACAATGAGCAGTTCTTC.

The count of this clone is one. J is TRBJ1-3 and V is TRBV27; D perhaps matches TRBD1 (6 bases). V was cut by 5 bases and J by 2 bases, with 13 bases left in between. The length of the CDR3 is 15 residues. Germline lookup yields CDR1 MNHEY and CDR2 SMNVEV (reference sequence). CDR3 in amino acids: CASSPRAGAGNTIYF. The CDR3 region has the DNA TGTGCCAGCAGTCCCCGGGCAGGGGCTGGAAACACCATATATTTT.

This rearrangement joins TRBV11-2 to TRBJ1-1; 11 bases align to TRBD1. CDR3 length: 17 residues. The trim removed 5 bases at V and 0 bases at J, leaving 8 bases unmatched. Germline CDR1 reads SGHAT; CDR2 reads FQNNGV. The CDR3 DNA sequence: TGTGCCAGCAGCACCCGGACAGGGGGCTTCATGAACACTGAAGCTTTCTTT. Its translation is CASSTRTGGFMNTEAFF.

This chain links TRBV5-1 with TRBJ2-5; 8 nucleotides match TRBD1. CDR3 length equals 15 residues. Germline CDR1 and CDR2: SGHRS and YFSETQ. Germline trimming cut 1 base from V and 3 bases from J; bases unmatched to any gene: 5. CDR3 nucleotide sequence: TGCGCCAGCAGCTTGTTACTGACAGGGGAAGAGACCCAGTACTTC. The encoded protein is CASSLLLTGEETQYF.

The chain employs TRBV4-1 and TRBJ2-7; the match to TRBD2 covers 7 bases. V lost 3 bases, J lost 0 bases, and 5 bases stayed unmatched. The CDR3 is made up of 15 amino acids. From germline, CDR1 is MGHRA and CDR2 YSYEKL. The CDR3 nucleotides read TGCGCCAGCAGCCAGGGCGGGGGTAGCTCCTACGAGCAGTACTTC. Its protein is CASSQGGGSSYEQYF.

The chain uses TRBV4-1 and TRBJ2-1, with D tentatively TRBD1 (6 bases). This CDR3 spans 13 amino acids. V gave up 3 bases and J gave up 8 bases, with 11 bases separating them. Per germline, CDR1 MGHRA and CDR2 YSYEKL. The CDR3 DNA sequence: TGCGCCAGCAGCCACCCTAACAGGGATGAGCAGTTCTTC. It translates to CASSHPNRDEQFF.

This rearrangement joins TRBV6-6 to TRBJ2-1, with 11 bases lining up with TRBD2. The CDR3 loop spans 15 amino acids. Germline V gene data show CDR1 as MNHNY and CDR2 as SVGAGI (reference sequence). Trimming cost V 7 bases and J 5 bases; bases outside gene matches: 7. The CDR3 DNA sequence: TGTGCCAGCACTCTTACTAGCGGGAGAAACAATGAGCAGTTCTTC. Translation gives CASTLTSGRNNEQFF.

V usage is TRBV6-5 and J usage is TRBJ2-7; weak D call: TRBD2 (6 bases). V shed 0 bases and J shed 3 bases, with 9 bases lying between them. The germline CDR1 and CDR2 sequences are MNHEY and SVGAGI. This CDR3 region has 14 residues. The CDR3 sequence: CASSYSQAGYEQYF. As DNA, the CDR3 is TGTGCCAGCAGTTACTCCCAAGCGGGCTACGAGCAGTACTTC.

V gene TRBV9 combines with J gene TRBJ1-5; 8 nucleotides line up with TRBD1. V was pared by 3 bases and J by 5 bases, with 4 bases of the junction left unmatched. The CDR3 spans 14 residues. Germline CDR1 and CDR2: SGDLS and YYNGEE. The CDR3 sequence is CASSAGTGDQPQHF. The CDR3 bases are TGTGCCAGCAGCGCCGGGACAGGTGATCAGCCCCAGCATTTT.

The chain has TRBV7-9 and TRBJ1-1; the match to TRBD1 covers 8 bases. V dropped 3 bases and J dropped 1; count of bases not matched to a gene: 4. Germline V gives CDR1 SEHNR, CDR2 FQNEAQ (reference sequence). The CDR3 has 15 residues. CDR3 sequence reads: CASSFLTGGNTEAFF. For the CDR3, the DNA is TGTGCCAGCAGCTTCCTAACAGGGGGGAACACTGAAGCTTTCTTT.

The J gene is TRBJ1-6, the V gene TRBV6-5; 9 nucleotides line up with TRBD1. V trimming: 8 bases; J trimming: 10 bases; junction bases outside the gene matches: 6. Germline V lookup: CDR1 MNHEY, CDR2 SVGAGI. The CDR3 length is 13 residues. CDR3 sequence: CASGTGQGSPLHF. DNA for the CDR3: TGTGCCAGCGGGACAGGGCAGGGCTCACCCCTCCACTTT.

The V and J genes are TRBV7-9 and TRBJ2-1, with 15 bases identical to TRBD2. Germline V gene sequence: CDR1 SEHNR, CDR2 FQNEAQ (reference sequence). Losses at the gene ends were 1 base for V and 8 bases for J; bases not matched to a gene: 12. The CDR3 runs 19 residues. The CDR3 here is CASSLVGTSGRSYSDEQFF. The CDR3 nucleotides are TGTGCCAGCAGCTTAGTCGGGACTAGCGGGAGGTCCTATTCGGATGAGCAGTTCTTC.

The gene calls are TRBV21-1 and TRBJ2-1; TRBD2, the table's D call, was not compared with the DNA. TRBV21-1 is a pseudogene. The CDR3 extends over 15 amino acids. The CDR3, as DNA: TGTGCCAGCAGCTCCCATGGGGGGGCGCAGGCTGAGCAGTTCTTC. This encodes CASSSHGGAQAEQFF.

This clone appeared a single time. This chain links TRBV28 with TRBJ2-7; TRBD2 matches 7 bases. Losses at the gene ends were 8 bases for V and 0 bases for J; bases not matched to a gene: 7. The CDR3 loop spans 14 amino acids. Germline-derived CDR1 and CDR2 are MDHEN and SYDVKM. The CDR3 protein is CASLMGGDSYEQYF. In DNA form, the CDR3 reads TGTGCCAGCCTAATGGGAGGGGACTCCTACGAGCAGTACTTC.

The table lists this clone with many counts. The J gene is TRBJ1-2, the V gene TRBV3-1 (or the pseudogene TRBV3-2); the D gene is possibly TRBD1 (6 bases). Germline lookup yields CDR1 LGHDT and CDR2 YNNKEL (reference sequence). Trimming pared 0 bases from V and 5 bases from J, leaving 16 bases between. The CDR3 runs 16 residues. CDR3 sequence: CASSQDPTGKYYGYTF. The DNA of the CDR3 is TGTGCCAGCAGCCAAGATCCAACAGGGAAATATTATGGCTACACCTTC.